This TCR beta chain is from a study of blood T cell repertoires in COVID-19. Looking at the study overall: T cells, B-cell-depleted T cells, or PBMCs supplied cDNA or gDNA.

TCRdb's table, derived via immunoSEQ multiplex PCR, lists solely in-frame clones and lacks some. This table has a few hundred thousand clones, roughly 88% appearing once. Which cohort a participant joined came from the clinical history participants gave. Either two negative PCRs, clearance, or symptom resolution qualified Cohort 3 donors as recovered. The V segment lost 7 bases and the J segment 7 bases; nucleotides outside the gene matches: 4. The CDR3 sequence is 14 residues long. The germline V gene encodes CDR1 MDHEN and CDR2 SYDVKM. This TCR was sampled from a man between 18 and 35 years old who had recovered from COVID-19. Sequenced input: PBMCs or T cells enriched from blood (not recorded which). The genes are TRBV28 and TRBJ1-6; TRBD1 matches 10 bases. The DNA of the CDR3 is TGTGCCAGCACCGGACAGGGGGGAAATTCACCCCTCCACTTT. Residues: CASTGQGGNSPLHF.